This T cell receptor beta chain was retrieved from a study of T-cell reconstitution after alpha-beta-depleted transplantation in children. It was with unique molecular identifiers that the TCRbeta library was prepared. TCRdb re-called the PCR reads through MiXCR, storing one row per CDR3 protein. The table has 90,000 to 130,000 distinct CDR3 sequences, about 9.4% seen once. V was trimmed by 8 bases and J by 7 bases, leaving 13 bases between them. Germline V gene sequence: CDR1 SQVTM, CDR2 ANQGSEA. The CDR3 spans 11 residues. In the case of this clonotype: A much larger clone is a single base away; this may be a read error.

This rearrangement joins TRBV29-1 to TRBJ2-3; D uncertain. The sample in question was PBMCs from the stem cell graft donor, obtained from the stem cell graft. The clonotype was recovered from a human donor who donated a stem cell graft to a child with acute lymphoblastic leukemia. The CDR3 region is CSLRRTHTQYF. The CDR3, as DNA: TGCAGCTTACGACGAACACATACGCAGTATTTT.